Listed below are T cell receptor beta chains from one sample, sequenced in a study of T-cell reconstitution after alpha-beta-depleted transplantation in children. TCRdb re-derived calls from the PCR reads in MiXCR, one entry per CDR3 protein. The table includes hundreds of thousands of distinct CDR3 sequences, about a sixth detected once. The sequenced sample was PBMCs from the stem cell graft donor, obtained from the stem cell graft. All receptors derive from a human donor who donated a stem cell graft to a child with acute lymphoblastic leukemia. The CDR3 runs from the conserved cysteine through the conserved F or W. Each record gives: clone size, D gene, J gene, CDR3 length, V gene, CDR3 DNA, CDR3 protein. The D gene is left open where the match is weak. Size values are once, few and many counts, or a class for expanded clones, and some rows have none.

few	NA	TRBJ2-1	14	TRBV14	TGTGCCAGCAGCCTCTTACCTTACTACAATGAGCAGTTCTTC	CASSLLPYYNEQFF
few	TRBD2	TRBJ2-7	14	TRBV7-8	TGTGCCAGCAGCTTCCTACTAGCGTCCCACGAGCAGTACTTC	CASSFLLASHEQYF
NA	TRBD1	TRBJ2-1	15	TRBV12-3/TRBV12-4	TGTGCCAGCAGCCGCGCCGGGACAGGGATCAATGAGCAGTTCTTC	CASSRAGTGINEQFF
few	NA	TRBJ2-3	12	TRBV24-1	TGTGCCACCAGTGATTTTGGGAGTACGCAGTATTTT	CATSDFGSTQYF
NA	NA	TRBJ1-4	15	TRBV5-1	TGCGCCAGCAGCTTGGCCCGCAGGGGCGGCGAAAAACTGTTTTTT	CASSLARRGGEKLFF
few	TRBD1	TRBJ2-5	15	TRBV15	TGTGCCACCAGCGGCGGGACAGGGGTCGGAGAGACCCAGTACTTC	CATSGGTGVGETQYF
NA	NA	TRBJ2-7	12	TRBV7-2	TGTGCCAGCAGCTTCGGGCTTCTCGAGCAGTACTTC	CASSFGLLEQYF
NA	NA	TRBJ2-2	18	TRBV5-1	TGCGCCAGCAGCTTGGAGGACTTTACGAAGGGTCACACCGGGGAGCTGTTTTTT	CASSLEDFTKGHTGELFF
NA	NA	TRBJ2-7	14	TRBV21-1	TGTGCCACCCGCAGGACAGGTTGCTCCTACGAGCAGTACTTC	CATRRTGCSYEQYF
NA	TRBD2	TRBJ2-1	17	TRBV12-5	TGTGCTAGTGGTTACAGACTAGCGGGAGTTTCCTACAATGAGCAGTTCTTC	CASGYRLAGVSYNEQFF
few	NA	TRBJ1-2	13	TRBV5-6	TGTGCCAGCAGCCCGGACGCAAACTATGGCTACACCTTC	CASSPDANYGYTF
few	NA	TRBJ2-3	14	TRBV15	TGTGCCACCAGCAGTTTAGAACTCCGGGGCCCGCAGTATTTT	CATSSLELRGPQYF
NA	TRBD2	TRBJ2-7	16	TRBV5-1	TGCGCCAGCCCGTTGGGGCGGACTAGCGGGTCCTACGAGCAGTACTTC	CASPLGRTSGSYEQYF
NA	NA	TRBJ1-1	18	TRBV5-1	TGCGCCAGCAGCCGCGGCGGGGCGCGAGGTGGCCCTGACACTGAAGCTTTCTTT	CASSRGGARGGPDTEAFF
NA	TRBD2	TRBJ2-7	12	TRBV25-1	TGTGCCAGCAGTGGCAGGGAGGGCGAGCAGTACTTC	CASSGREGEQYF
few	NA	TRBJ2-5	13	TRBV5-1	TGCGCCAGCAGCTTAGGGAAAGCGGAGACCCAGTACTTC	CASSLGKAETQYF
NA	NA	TRBJ2-1	15	TRBV20-1	TGCAGTGCCCCAAAGCGGGCGGACTCCTACAATGAGCAGTTCTTC	CSAPKRADSYNEQFF
NA	NA	TRBJ2-7	14	TRBV29-1	TGCAGCGTTGGGACAGTATATTTGGGGTACGAGCAGTACTTC	CSVGTVYLGYEQYF
NA	NA	TRBJ2-1	14	TRBV9	TGTGCCAGCAGCCCCTCATGGGGGTACAATGAGCAGTTCTTC	CASSPSWGYNEQFF
few	TRBD1	TRBJ1-5	14	TRBV12-3/TRBV12-4	TGTGCCAGCAGTTATGGACAGGCCGTGGGGCCCCAGCATTTT	CASSYGQAVGPQHF
NA	NA	TRBJ1-2	13	TRBV5-6	TGTGCCAGCAGCTTAAGTAGCGGGGGTGGCTACACCTTC	CASSLSSGGGYTF
NA	TRBD2	TRBJ2-1	20	TRBV7-3	TGTGCCAGCAGCCCCACCCAAACCAGCGGGAGAGGGGCGCGGTGGAATGAGCAGTTCTTC	CASSPTQTSGRGARWNEQFF
NA	TRBD2	TRBJ2-5	16	TRBV6-4	TGTGCCAGCAGTGAACAAGGTGGAGCGGGAGCAGAGACCCAGTACTTC	CASSEQGGAGAETQYF
NA	TRBD2	TRBJ2-7	17	TRBV7-2	TGTGCCAGCAGCTTAGGGGCTGCGGGAGGGAGCTCCTACGAGCAGTACTTC	CASSLGAAGGSSYEQYF
NA	NA	TRBJ2-1	16	TRBV7-6	TGTGCCAGCAGCTTGAAGAGACCCAGACCCTACAATGAGCAGTTCTTC	CASSLKRPRPYNEQFF